The present TCR beta chain was sequenced within a study of blood T cell repertoires in COVID-19. TCRdb keeps only in-frame clones here, not all; method: immunoSEQ multiplex PCR. The repertoire holds roughly 200,000 clones, with approximately 85% as singletons. The receptor was derived from a human donor with active or convalescent COVID-19. The donor label of this sample is uncertain. What was sequenced was peripheral blood.

The CDR3 loop is CASSQVLGTGGYTF. In DNA form, the CDR3 reads TGTGCCAGCAGTCAGGTCCTTGGGACAGGGGGCTACACCTTC. V usage is TRBV6-5 and J usage is TRBJ1-2, with TRBD1 matching over 9 bases. Losses at the gene ends were 5 bases for V and 8 bases for J; bases not matched to a gene: 9. This CDR3 is 14 amino acids long. Germline V lookup: CDR1 MNHEY, CDR2 SVGAGI.